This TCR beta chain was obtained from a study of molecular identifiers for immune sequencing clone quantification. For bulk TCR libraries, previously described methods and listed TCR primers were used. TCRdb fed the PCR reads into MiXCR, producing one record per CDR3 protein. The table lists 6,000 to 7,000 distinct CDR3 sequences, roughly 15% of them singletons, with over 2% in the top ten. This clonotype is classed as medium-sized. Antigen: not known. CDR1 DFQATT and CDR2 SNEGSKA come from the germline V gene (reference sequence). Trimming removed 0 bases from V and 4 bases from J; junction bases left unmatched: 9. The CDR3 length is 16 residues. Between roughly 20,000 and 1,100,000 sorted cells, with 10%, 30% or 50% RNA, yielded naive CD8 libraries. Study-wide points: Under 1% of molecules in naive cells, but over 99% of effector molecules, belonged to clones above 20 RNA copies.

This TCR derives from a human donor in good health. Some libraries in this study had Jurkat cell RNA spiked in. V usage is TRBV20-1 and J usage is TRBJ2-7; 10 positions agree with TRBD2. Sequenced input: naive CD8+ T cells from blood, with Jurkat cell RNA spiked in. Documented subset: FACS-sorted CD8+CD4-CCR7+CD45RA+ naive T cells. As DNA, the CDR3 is TGCAGTGCTAGAGATACGGCTAGCGGGAGCAGGTACGAGCAGTACTTC. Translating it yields CSARDTASGSRYEQYF.